The clone carrying this T cell receptor beta chain was observed a handful of times. Its antigen remains unknown. This sample is part of a study of tumor-infiltrating lymphocytes in primary liver carcinoma. Extraction of RNA together with DNA used about 18-31 mg of unsorted bulk tissue. With a constant-region primer, TCR beta cDNA was made from 450 to 550 ng of total RNA. Three nested multiplex PCR rounds of slightly modified ARM-PCR generated TCR beta libraries. One entry per CDR3 protein, called by TCRdb with MiXCR from the multiplex PCR reads. The sample contains more than 55,000 distinct CDR3 sequences, 60% to 85% of which appear only once. Study-level points and caveats: Tumor-adjacent and tumor-blood pairs showed less overlap than tumor region pairs. Only about 8-24% of top clones occurred in every one of the five tumor regions.

This clonotype was sampled from a middle-aged man with primary liver carcinoma and hepatitis B virus infection. The sequencing sample was made of liver tumor tissue from sampling region 2. Indicated subset: tumor region T2, inferior pole.

The chain's CDR3 is CASSSGSRAFF. CDR3 nucleotides: TGTGCCAGCAGCTCAGGTTCCCGAGCTTTCTTT. The chain joins TRBV12-3 or TRBV12-4 to TRBJ1-1; D is unresolved. The CDR3 has 11 amino acids. Trimming took 6 bases from V and 10 from J, leaving 12 bases between them.